This paragraph covers one T cell receptor (beta chain) sequence. Profiled with immunoSEQ multiplex PCR; TCRdb holds only in-frame clones, not every one. The repertoire holds more than 200,000 clones, approximately 90% seen once, with approximately 3.3% in the top ten. This sample was included in a study of blood T cell repertoires in COVID-19. Study background: Samples came from the United States, Italy and Spain, spanning acute and convalescent COVID-19.

Germline CDR1 is SNHLY and CDR2 is FYNNEI. J lost 7 bases, V lost 10 bases, and 6 bases had no gene match. The length of the CDR3 is 11 residues. This sequence originates from a man aged 18 to 29 with active or convalescent COVID-19. The sequenced sample was peripheral blood. The V call is TRBV2, the J call TRBJ1-2, with TRBD1 matching over 7 bases. Written as DNA, the CDR3 is TGTGCCATCAACACAGGGGCTGGCTACACCTTC. Residues: CAINTGAGYTF.